This T cell receptor beta chain was profiled in a study of siplizumab effects on memory and regulatory T cells. Repertoires were generated with immunoSEQ multiplex PCR, while TCRdb's copy carries only in-frame clones and drops some. This table holds tens of thousands of clones, 87% found once. Source material: Tregs sorted from blood. This sequence originates from a human donor in good health.

The CDR3 spells CASSGGFDSGEQYF. The CDR3 DNA follows: TGTGCCAGCAGTGGGGGGTTCGACAGCGGCGAGCAGTACTTC. The rearrangement links TRBV6-1 to TRBJ2-7; D tentatively fits TRBD1 or TRBD2 (5 bases each). The CDR3 is made up of 14 amino acids. Trimming took 4 bases from V and 6 from J, leaving 16 bases between them. The germline V gene encodes CDR1 MNHNS and CDR2 SASEGT.